The TCR beta chain under discussion was sequenced for a study of blood T cell repertoires in COVID-19. The germline V and J ends were trimmed by 6 bases and 2 bases, with 14 bases remaining between them. In germline, CDR1 is MNHEY, CDR2 SMNVEV (reference sequence). This CDR3 is built from 16 residues. Profiling relied on immunoSEQ multiplex PCR, and the TCRdb table lists in-frame clones only, not all of them. Counted here are approximately 190,000 clones, about 83% occurring once; the ten biggest clones make up about 3.3%. This clonotype was obtained from a woman aged 25 to 39 who had been exposed to COVID-19. V and J are TRBV27 and TRBJ1-6; no firm D call. The specimen was PBMCs or T cells enriched from blood (not recorded which). CDR3 nucleotide sequence: TGTGCCAGCAGGTCTGGCCAGAGCGCCTATAATTCACCCCTCCACTTT. Amino acids: CASRSGQSAYNSPLHF.